These T cell receptor beta chains were read from a single sample in a study of post-analysis software for immune sequencing data. TCRdb re-analysed the PCR reads in MiXCR, keeping a single row per CDR3 protein. The table lists a few hundred thousand distinct CDR3 sequences, 35% to 40% of them singletons. The sample was blood. These receptors were taken from a girl aged 5-17 years with multiple sclerosis. Each CDR3 is given with its conserved first and last residue. Each record gives: CDR3 length, V gene, clone size, CDR3 protein. The listing skips clone size in some rows; elsewhere it reads once, few, many or a size class.

length: 14; V: TRBV20-1; size: many; CDR3: CSASSGSSYNEQFF
length: 14; V: TRBV5-1; size: many; CDR3: CASSLAGPTDTQYF
length: 13; V: TRBV7-2; size: NA; CDR3: CASSLSGLDTQYF
length: 17; V: TRBV12-3/TRBV12-4; size: NA; CDR3: CASSLRRDSRFGNTIYF
length: 13; V: TRBV6-6; size: NA; CDR3: CASSSDGGTEAFF
length: 20; V: TRBV3-1; size: NA; CDR3: CASSQYLGQEAPFGGNTIYF
length: 16; V: TRBV5-5; size: NA; CDR3: CASSLDPFATNEKLFF
length: 14; V: TRBV12-3/TRBV12-4; size: many; CDR3: CASSFGGEGEKLFF
length: 16; V: TRBV28; size: many; CDR3: CASSPSGQGKNYGYTF
length: 16; V: TRBV7-9; size: NA; CDR3: CASSLASDGVQETQYF
length: 17; V: TRBV6-4; size: many; CDR3: CASSLSLDRGLNYGYTF
length: 13; V: TRBV11-2; size: NA; CDR3: CASSRDRNAEAFF
length: 15; V: TRBV19; size: NA; CDR3: CASLGRSGINYGYTF
length: 15; V: TRBV6-1; size: NA; CDR3: CASTLGWRATDTQYF
length: 16; V: TRBV20-1; size: NA; CDR3: CSVAGQGLGSNQPQHF
length: 15; V: TRBV18; size: once; CDR3: CASSPGTSTNYGYTF
length: 10; V: TRBV6-6; size: once; CDR3: CASRTFEAFF
length: 11; V: TRBV20-1; size: few; CDR3: CSASGAGGQFF
length: 13; V: TRBV29-1; size: many; CDR3: CSVEGKLNYGYTF
length: 11; V: TRBV7-2; size: many; CDR3: CASSLVDTQYF
length: 13; V: TRBV29-1; size: few; CDR3: CSVGGPFTDTQYF
length: 13; V: TRBV6-5; size: few; CDR3: CASSPPALSEAFF
length: 19; V: TRBV4-1; size: many; CDR3: CASSQSPGEIRAENTEAFF